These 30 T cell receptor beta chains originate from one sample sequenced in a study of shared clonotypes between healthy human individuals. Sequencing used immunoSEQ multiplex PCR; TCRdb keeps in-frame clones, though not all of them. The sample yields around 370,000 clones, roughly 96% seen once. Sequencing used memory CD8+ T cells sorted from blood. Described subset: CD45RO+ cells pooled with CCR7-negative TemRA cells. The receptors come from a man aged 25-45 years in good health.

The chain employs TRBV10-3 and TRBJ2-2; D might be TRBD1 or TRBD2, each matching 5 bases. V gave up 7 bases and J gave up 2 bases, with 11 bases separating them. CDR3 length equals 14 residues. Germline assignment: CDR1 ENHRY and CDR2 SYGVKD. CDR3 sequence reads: CAITPGPNTGELFF. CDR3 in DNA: TGTGCCATCACCCCGGGACCCAACACCGGGGAGCTGTTTTTT.

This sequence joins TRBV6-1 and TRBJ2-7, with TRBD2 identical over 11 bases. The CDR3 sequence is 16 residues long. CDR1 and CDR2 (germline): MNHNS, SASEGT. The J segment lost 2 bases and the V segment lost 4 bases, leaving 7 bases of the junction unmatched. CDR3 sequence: CASSVGTSGATYEQYF. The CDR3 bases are TGTGCCAGCAGTGTGGGGACTAGCGGAGCCACCTACGAGCAGTACTTC.

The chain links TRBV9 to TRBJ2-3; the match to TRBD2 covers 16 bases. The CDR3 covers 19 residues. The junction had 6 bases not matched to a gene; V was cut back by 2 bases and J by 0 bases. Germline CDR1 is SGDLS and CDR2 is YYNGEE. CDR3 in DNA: TGTGCCAGCAGCGTTGGGACTAGCGGGAGGGCCAGGAGCACAGATACGCAGTATTTT. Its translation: CASSVGTSGRARSTDTQYF.

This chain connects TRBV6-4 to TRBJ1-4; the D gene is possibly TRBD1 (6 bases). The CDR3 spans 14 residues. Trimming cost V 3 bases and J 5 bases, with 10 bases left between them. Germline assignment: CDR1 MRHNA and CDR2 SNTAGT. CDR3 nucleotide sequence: TGTGCCAGCAGTGAGGGACACAGGAATGAAAAACTGTTTTTT. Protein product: CASSEGHRNEKLFF.

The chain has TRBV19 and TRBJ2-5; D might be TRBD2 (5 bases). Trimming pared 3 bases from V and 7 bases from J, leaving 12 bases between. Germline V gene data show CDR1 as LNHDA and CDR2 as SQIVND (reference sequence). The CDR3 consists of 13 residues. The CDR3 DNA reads TGTGCCAGTAGTATGGACCGCGGAGGGACCCAGTACTTC. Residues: CASSMDRGGTQYF.

CDR3 DNA sequence: TGTGCCAGCAGTTACTCGAAACCAGGGCCCCTATACGAGCAGTACTTC. Translation gives CASSYSKPGPLYEQYF. This rearrangement joins TRBV6-6 to TRBJ2-7, with a weak D call TRBD1 (5 bases). This CDR3 region has 16 residues. Trimming left V 0 bases short and J 4 bases short, with 16 bases between. Germline values: CDR1 MNHNY, CDR2 SVGAGI (reference sequence).

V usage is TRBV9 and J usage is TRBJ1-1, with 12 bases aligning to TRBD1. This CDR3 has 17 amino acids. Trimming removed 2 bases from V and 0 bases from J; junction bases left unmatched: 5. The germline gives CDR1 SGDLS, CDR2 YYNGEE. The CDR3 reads CASSVGQGAGMNTEAFF. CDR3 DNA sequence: TGTGCCAGCAGCGTGGGACAGGGGGCAGGAATGAACACTGAAGCTTTCTTT. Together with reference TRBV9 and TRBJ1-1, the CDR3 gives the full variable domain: DSGVTQTPKHLITATGQRVTLRCSPRSGDLSVYWYQQSLDQGLQFLIQYYNGEERAKGNILERFSAQQFPDLHSELNLSSLELGDSALYFCASSVGQGAGMNTEAFFGQGTRLTVV.

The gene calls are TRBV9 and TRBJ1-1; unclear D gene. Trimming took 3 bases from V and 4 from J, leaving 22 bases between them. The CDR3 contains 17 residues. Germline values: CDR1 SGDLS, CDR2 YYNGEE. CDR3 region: CASSEGLFTAPFTEAFF. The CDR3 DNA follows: TGTGCCAGCAGCGAGGGCCTTTTCACAGCTCCTTTCACTGAAGCTTTCTTT.

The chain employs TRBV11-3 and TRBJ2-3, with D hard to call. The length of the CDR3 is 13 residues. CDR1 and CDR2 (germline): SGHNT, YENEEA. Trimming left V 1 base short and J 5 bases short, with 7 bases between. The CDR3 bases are TGTGCCAGCAGCTTAGTTTTGGAAGATACGCAGTATTTT. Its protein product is CASSLVLEDTQYF.

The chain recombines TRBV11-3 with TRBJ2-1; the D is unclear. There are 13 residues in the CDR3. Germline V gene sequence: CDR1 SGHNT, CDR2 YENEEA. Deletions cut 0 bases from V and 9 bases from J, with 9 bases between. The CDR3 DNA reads TGTGCCAGCAGCTTAGATCTCGCTAGTGAGCAGTTCTTC. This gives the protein CASSLDLASEQFF.

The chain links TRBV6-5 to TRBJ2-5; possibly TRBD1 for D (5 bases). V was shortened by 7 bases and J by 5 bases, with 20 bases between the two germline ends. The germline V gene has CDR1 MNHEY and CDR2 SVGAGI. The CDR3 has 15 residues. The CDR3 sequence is CASTYSGKQVETQYF. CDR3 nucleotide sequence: TGTGCCAGCACCTACTCAGGGAAACAGGTTGAGACCCAGTACTTC.

As DNA, the CDR3 is TGCAGCGCCCTGGATGGGGAGCAGTACTTC. Translating gives CSALDGEQYF. The rearrangement joins TRBV29-1 to TRBJ2-7; D remains ambiguous. Trimming took off 7 bases at V and 7 bases at J, with 11 bases between the two ends. This CDR3 has 10 residues. The germline V gene encodes CDR1 SQVTM and CDR2 ANQGSEA.

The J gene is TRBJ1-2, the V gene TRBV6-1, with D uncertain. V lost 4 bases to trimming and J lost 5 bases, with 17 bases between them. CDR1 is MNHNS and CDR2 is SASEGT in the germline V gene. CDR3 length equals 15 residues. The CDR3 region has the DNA TGTGCCAGCAGTGCGGGCCTCGTGCGGGCGTATGGCTACACCTTC. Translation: CASSAGLVRAYGYTF.

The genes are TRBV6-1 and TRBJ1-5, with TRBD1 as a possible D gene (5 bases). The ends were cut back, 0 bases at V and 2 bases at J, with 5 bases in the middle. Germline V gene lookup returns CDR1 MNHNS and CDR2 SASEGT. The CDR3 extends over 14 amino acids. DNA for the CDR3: TGTGCCAGCAGTGAAGCGGGGCGCAATCAGCCCCAGCATTTT. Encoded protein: CASSEAGRNQPQHF.

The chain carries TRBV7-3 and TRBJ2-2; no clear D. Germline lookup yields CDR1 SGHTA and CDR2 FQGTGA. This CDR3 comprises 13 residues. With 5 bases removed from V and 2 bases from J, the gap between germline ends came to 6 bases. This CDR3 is CASSHFNTGELFF. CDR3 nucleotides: TGTGCCAGCAGCCATTTTAACACCGGGGAGCTGTTTTTT.

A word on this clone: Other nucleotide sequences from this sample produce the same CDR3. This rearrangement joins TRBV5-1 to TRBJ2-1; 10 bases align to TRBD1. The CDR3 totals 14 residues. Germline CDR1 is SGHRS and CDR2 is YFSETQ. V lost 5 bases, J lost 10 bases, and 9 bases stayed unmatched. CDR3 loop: CASSARDRGSEQFF. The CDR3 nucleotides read TGCGCCAGCAGTGCCCGGGACAGGGGTAGCGAGCAGTTCTTC.

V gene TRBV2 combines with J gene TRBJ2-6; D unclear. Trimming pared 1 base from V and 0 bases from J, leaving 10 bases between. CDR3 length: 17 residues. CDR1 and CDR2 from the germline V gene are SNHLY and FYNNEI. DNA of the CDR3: TGTGCCAGCAGTGAAGAAGGCGCACTCTCTGGGGCCAACGTCCTGACTTTC. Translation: CASSEEGALSGANVLTF.

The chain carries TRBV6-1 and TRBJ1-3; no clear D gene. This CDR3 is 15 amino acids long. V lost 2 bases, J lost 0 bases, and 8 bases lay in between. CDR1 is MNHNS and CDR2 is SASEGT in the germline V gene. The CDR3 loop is CASSEQPASGNTIYF. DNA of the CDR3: TGTGCCAGCAGTGAACAGCCAGCCTCTGGAAACACCATATATTTT.

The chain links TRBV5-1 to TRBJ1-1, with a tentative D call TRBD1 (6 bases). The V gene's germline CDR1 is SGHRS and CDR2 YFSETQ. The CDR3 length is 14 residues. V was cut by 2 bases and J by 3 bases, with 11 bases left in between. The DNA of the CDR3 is TGCGCCAGCAGCTTTGGGGGCGGGGACACTGAAGCTTTCTTT. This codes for CASSFGGGDTEAFF.

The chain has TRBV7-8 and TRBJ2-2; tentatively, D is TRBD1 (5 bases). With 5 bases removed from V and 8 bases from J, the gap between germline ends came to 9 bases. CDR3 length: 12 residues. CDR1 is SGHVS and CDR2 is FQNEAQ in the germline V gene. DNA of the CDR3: TGTGCCAGCAGCCCAAGGACAGGGGAGCTGTTTTTT. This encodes CASSPRTGELFF.

The CDR3 DNA reads as TGTGCCAGCAGTTCATGGACAGGGCAGCCCTACGAGCAGTACTTC. Encoded protein: CASSSWTGQPYEQYF. The chain links TRBV27 to TRBJ2-7; 8 bases are a match to TRBD1. The germline gives CDR1 MNHEY, CDR2 SMNVEV (reference sequence). V shed 4 bases, J shed 2 bases, and the junction held 7 bases outside the gene matches. CDR3 length: 15 residues.

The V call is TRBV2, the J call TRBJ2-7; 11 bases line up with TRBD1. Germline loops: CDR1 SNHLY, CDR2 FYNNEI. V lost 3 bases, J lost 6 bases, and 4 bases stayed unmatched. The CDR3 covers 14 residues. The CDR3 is CASSEDRGRGEQYF. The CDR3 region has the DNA TGTGCCAGCAGTGAGGACAGGGGGCGGGGCGAGCAGTACTTC.

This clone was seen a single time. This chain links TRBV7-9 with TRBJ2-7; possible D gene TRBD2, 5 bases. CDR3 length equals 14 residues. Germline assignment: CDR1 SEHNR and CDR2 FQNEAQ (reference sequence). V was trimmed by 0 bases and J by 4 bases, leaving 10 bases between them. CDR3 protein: CASSLAGVLYEQYF. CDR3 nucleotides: TGTGCCAGCAGCTTAGCGGGAGTTTTGTACGAGCAGTACTTC.

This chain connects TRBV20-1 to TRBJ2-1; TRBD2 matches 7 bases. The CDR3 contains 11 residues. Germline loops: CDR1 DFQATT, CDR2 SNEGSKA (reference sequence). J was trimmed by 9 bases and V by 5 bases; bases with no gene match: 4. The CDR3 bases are TGCAGTGCTGGGGGGGTCGGTGAGCAGTTCTTC. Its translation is CSAGGVGEQFF.

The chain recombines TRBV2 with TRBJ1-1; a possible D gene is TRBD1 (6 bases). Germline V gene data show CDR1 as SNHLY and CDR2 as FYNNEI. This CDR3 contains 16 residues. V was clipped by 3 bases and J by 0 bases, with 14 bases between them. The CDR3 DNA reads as TGTGCCAGCAGTGATTTACAGGGATTCATGAACACTGAAGCTTTCTTT. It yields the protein CASSDLQGFMNTEAFF.

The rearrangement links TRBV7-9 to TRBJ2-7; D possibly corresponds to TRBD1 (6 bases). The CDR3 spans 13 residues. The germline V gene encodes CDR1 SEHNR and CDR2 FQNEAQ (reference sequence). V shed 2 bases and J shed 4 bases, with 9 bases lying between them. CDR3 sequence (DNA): TGTGCCAGCAGCTTACTACAGGGATACGAGCAGTACTTC. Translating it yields CASSLLQGYEQYF.

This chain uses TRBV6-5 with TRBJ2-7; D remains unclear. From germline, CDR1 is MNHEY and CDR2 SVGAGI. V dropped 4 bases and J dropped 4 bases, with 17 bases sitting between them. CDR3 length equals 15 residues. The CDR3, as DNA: TGTGCCAGCAGTTCCGAAAGACCTCCTGGGTACGAGCAGTACTTC. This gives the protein CASSSERPPGYEQYF.

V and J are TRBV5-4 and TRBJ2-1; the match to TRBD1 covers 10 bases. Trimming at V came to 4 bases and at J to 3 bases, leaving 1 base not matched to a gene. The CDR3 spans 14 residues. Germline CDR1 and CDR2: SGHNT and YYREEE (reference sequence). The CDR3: CASSGTGVYNEQFF. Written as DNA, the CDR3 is TGTGCCAGCAGCGGGACAGGGGTCTACAATGAGCAGTTCTTC.

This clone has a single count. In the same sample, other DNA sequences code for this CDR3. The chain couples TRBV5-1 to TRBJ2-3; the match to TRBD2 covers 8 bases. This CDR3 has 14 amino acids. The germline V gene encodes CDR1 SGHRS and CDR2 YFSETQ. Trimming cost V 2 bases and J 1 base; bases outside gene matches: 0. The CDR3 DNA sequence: TGCGCCAGCAGCTTAGCGGGAGGCACAGATACGCAGTATTTT. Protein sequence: CASSLAGGTDTQYF.

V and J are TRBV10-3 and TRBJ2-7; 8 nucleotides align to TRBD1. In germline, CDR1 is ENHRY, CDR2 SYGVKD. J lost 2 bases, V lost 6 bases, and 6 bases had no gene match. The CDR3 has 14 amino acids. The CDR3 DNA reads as TGTGCCATCAGGGGGACAGGTCCGACCTACGAGCAGTACTTC. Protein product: CAIRGTGPTYEQYF.